This TCR beta chain stems from a study of OX40 agonist ivuxolimab in advanced cancers. As for the study in general: The study treated patients with ivuxolimab, an agonistic anti-OX40 (CD134) antibody.

Patients with autoimmune history or systemic immunosuppression were excluded. This CDR3 comprises 13 residues. V lost 6 bases and J 4 bases, leaving 12 bases between the germline ends. CDR1 and CDR2 from the germline V gene are MDHEN and SYDVKM. Profiling relied on immunoSEQ multiplex PCR, and the TCRdb table lists in-frame clones only, not all of them. The profile shows some 25,000 clones, around 80% of them singletons. V usage is TRBV28 and J usage is TRBJ1-2, with a weak D call TRBD1 (6 bases). The sequenced sample was CD4+ or CD8+ T cells sorted from blood, obtained in a trial of the OX40 agonist ivuxolimab. This receptor was taken from an adult with an advanced solid tumor such as melanoma, head and neck, liver or kidney cancer. The chain's CDR3 is CASSVGAAYGYTF. The CDR3 DNA reads as TGTGCCAGCAGCGTGGGGGCGGCCTATGGCTACACCTTC.